This T cell receptor beta chain emerged from a study of post-analysis software for immune sequencing data. General observations from the study: Diversity measured as normalized Chao1 was significantly lower in multiple sclerosis patients than in controls.

Notes on this clonotype: Its antigen remains unidentified.

Unique molecular identifiers were present in the TCR beta cDNA libraries. The authors obtained roughly 0.5 million cDNA molecules from roughly 1.1 to 9.2 million T cells. TCRdb re-called the PCR reads with MiXCR, one entry per CDR3 protein. The table shows about 400,000 distinct CDR3 sequences, with around 33% occurring only once. Sequencing input: blood. The source is a girl between 10 and 17 years old with multiple sclerosis.

The chain's CDR3 is CATSREAHGWEQYF. Written as DNA, the CDR3 is TGTGCCACCAGCAGAGAAGCTCATGGATGGGAGCAGTACTTC. The chain couples TRBV15 to TRBJ2-4; a possible D gene is TRBD2 (5 bases). The CDR3 sequence is 14 residues long. Looked up from germline, CDR1 is LNHNV and CDR2 is YYDKDF (reference sequence). V was shortened by 0 bases and J by 13 bases, with 16 bases between the two germline ends.